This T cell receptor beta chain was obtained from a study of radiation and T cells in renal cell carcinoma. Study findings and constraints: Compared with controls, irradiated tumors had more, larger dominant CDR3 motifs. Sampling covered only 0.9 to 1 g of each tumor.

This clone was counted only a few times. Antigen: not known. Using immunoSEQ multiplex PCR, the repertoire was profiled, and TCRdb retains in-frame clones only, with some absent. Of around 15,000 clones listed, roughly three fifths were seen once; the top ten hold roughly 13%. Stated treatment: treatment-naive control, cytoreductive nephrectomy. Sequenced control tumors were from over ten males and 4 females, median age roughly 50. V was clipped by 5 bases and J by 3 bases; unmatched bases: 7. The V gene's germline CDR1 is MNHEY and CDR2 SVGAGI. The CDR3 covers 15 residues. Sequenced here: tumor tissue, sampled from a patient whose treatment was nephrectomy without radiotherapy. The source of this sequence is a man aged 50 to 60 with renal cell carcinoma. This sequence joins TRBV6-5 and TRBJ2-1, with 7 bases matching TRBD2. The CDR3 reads CASSISGGVYNEQFF. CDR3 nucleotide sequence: TGTGCCAGCAGTATCTCGGGAGGAGTCTACAATGAGCAGTTCTTC.